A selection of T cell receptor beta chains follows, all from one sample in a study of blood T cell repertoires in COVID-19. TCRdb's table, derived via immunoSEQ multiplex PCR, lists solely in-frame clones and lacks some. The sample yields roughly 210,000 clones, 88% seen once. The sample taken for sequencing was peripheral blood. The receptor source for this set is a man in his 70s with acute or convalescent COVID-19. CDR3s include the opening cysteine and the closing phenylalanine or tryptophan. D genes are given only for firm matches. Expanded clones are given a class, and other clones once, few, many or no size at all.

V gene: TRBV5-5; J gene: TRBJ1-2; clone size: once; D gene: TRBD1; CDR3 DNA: TGTGCCAGCAGCATCGGGGGACAGGGACTAATCTATGGCTACACCTTC; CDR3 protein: CASSIGGQGLIYGYTF
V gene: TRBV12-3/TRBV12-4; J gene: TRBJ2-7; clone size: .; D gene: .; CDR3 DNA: TGTGCCAGCAGTTACTACCTAGACGAGCAGTACTTC; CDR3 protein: CASSYYLDEQYF
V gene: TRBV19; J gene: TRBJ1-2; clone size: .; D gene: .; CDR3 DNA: TGTGCCAGTAAAATAACAGGGATTGGAGGCTACACCTTC; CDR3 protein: CASKITGIGGYTF
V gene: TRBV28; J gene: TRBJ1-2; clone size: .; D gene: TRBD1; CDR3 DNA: TGTGCCAGCAGTTTGGGGACAGGCTCTACCTATGGCTACACCTTC; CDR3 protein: CASSLGTGSTYGYTF
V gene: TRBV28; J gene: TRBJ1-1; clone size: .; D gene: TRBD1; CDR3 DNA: TGTGCCAGCATCAAGACAGGGGGCACTGAAGCTTTCTTT; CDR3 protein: CASIKTGGTEAFF
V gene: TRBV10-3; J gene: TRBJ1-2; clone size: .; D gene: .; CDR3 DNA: TGTGCCATCACCTCGGACTCTTATGGCTACACCTTC; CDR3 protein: CAITSDSYGYTF
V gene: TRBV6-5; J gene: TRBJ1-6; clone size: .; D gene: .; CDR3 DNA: TGTGCCAGCAGTTACGAGGGTAGTACACCCCTCCACTTT; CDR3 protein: CASSYEGSTPLHF
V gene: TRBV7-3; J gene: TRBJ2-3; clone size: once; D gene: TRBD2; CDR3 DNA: TGTGCCAGCAGCGCGGGACTAGCGGACACAGATACGCAGTATTTT; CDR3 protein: CASSAGLADTDTQYF
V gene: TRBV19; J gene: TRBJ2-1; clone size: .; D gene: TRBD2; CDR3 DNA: TGTGCCAGTAAACGAGGACTAGCGGGAGAGTACAATGAGCAGTTCTTC; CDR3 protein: CASKRGLAGEYNEQFF
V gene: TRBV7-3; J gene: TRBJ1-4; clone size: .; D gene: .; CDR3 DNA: TGTGCCAGCAGCCCCTCGAAAAAGGGCACAGGGGAAAAACTGTTTTTT; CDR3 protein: CASSPSKKGTGEKLFF
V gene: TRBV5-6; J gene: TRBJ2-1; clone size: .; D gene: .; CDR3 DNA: TGTGCCAGCAGCCCACAGGACAATGAGCAGTTCTTC; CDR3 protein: CASSPQDNEQFF
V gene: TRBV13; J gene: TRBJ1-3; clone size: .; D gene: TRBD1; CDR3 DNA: TGTGCCAGCAGCTTAGTCCAGGGGGCGCTATCTCTCTCTGGAAACACCATATATTTT; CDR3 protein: CASSLVQGALSLSGNTIYF
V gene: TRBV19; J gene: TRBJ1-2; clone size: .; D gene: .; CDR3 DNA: TGTGCCAGCACCCCAGGGACTCATCCTGGCAATGGCTACACCTTC; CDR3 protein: CASTPGTHPGNGYTF
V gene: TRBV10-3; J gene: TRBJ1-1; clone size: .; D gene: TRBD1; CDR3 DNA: TGTGCCATCAGTCCACAGGGGGCAACTGAAGCTTTCTTT; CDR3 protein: CAISPQGATEAFF
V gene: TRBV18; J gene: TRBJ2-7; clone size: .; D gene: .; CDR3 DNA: TGTGCCAGCTCACTGGGTCCTAAAGGGGCCATAGCCTACGAGCAGTACTTC; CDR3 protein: CASSLGPKGAIAYEQYF
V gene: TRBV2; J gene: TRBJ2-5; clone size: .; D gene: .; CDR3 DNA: TGTGCCAGCAGTGAAGCTCGAGGCGAGACCCAGTACTTC; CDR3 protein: CASSEARGETQYF
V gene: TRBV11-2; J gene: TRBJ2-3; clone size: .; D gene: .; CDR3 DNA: TGTGCCAGCAGCTTCGGGCTAGCTAGCACAGATACGCAGTATTTT; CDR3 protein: CASSFGLASTDTQYF
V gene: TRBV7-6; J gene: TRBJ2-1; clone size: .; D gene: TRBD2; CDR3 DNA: TGTGCCAGCAGCCCCAGGAGCGGGAGTTCCTACAATGAGCAGTTCTTC; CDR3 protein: CASSPRSGSSYNEQFF
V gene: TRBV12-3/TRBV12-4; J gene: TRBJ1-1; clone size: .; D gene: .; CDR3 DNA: TGTGCCAGCAGTTTAGTTGTAAGCGGTGAAGCTTTCTTT; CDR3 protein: CASSLVVSGEAFF
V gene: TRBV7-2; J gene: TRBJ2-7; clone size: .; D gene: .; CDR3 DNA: TGTGCCAGCAGCCCGACTAGTCTATCGGCCGAGCAGTACTTC; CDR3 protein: CASSPTSLSAEQYF
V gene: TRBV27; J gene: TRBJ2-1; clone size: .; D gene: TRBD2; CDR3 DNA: TGTGCCAGCAGTTTAAGGCTAGCGGGAATTGGGGAGCAGTTCTTC; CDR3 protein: CASSLRLAGIGEQFF
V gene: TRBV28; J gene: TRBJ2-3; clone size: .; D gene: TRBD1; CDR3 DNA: TGTGCCAGCAGTTTACACAGGGGAGGCACAGATACGCAGTATTTT; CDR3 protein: CASSLHRGGTDTQYF
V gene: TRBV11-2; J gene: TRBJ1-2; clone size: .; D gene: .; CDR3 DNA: TGTGCCAGCAGCTCATTAGATAACAGGGTAGGACATGGCTACACCTTC; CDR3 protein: CASSSLDNRVGHGYTF
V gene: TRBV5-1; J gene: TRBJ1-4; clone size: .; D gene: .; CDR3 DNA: TGCGCCAGCAGCTTGGCGGCTCCTCAGGGTAATGAAAAACTGTTTTTT; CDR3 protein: CASSLAAPQGNEKLFF
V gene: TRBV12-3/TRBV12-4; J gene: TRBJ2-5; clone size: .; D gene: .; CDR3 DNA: TGTGCCAGCAGTCGACAGAACGGGGGGACCCAGTACTTC; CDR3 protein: CASSRQNGGTQYF
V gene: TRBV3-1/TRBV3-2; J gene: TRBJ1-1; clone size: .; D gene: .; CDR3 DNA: TGTGCCAGCAGCCATACGACAGGCCGGAGGACTGAAGCTTTCTTT; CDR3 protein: CASSHTTGRRTEAFF
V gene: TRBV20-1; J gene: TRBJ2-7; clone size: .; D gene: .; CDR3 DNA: TGCAGTGCTGGGAGATCCGGAGAGCAGTACTTC; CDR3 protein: CSAGRSGEQYF
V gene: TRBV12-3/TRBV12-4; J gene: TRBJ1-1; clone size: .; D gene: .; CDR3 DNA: TGTGCCAGCAGTCAGGGGAGAACTGAAGCTTTCTTT; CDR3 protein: CASSQGRTEAFF
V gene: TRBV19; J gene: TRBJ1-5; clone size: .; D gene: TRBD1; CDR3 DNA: TGTGCCAGTACCGCTCCGGGACAGGGGAATCAGCCCCAGCATTTT; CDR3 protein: CASTAPGQGNQPQHF
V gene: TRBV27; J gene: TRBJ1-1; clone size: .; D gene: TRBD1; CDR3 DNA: TGTGCCAGCAGAAGACAGGGGGGCACTGAAGCTTTCTTT; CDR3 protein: CASRRQGGTEAFF
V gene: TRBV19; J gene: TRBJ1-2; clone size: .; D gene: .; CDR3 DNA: TGTGCCAGTAGTATTCCCAGATATGGCTACACCTTC; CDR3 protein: CASSIPRYGYTF
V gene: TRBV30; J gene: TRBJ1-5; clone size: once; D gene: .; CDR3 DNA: TGTGCCTGGAGTGAGGGGGTTTGGAGTAGCAATCAGCCCCAGCATTTT; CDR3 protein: CAWSEGVWSSNQPQHF
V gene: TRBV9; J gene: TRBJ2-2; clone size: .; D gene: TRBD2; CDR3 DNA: TGTGCCAGCAGCGTAGCGGGGCGGGAGACCGGGGAGCTGTTTTTT; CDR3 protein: CASSVAGRETGELFF
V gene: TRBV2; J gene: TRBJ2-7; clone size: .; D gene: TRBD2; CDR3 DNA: TGTGCCAGCAGTAAAAGGACTAGCGGGAGGGTGGAGCAGTACTTC; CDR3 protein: CASSKRTSGRVEQYF
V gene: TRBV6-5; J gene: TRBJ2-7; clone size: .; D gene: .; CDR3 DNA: TGTGCCAGCAGTTACTCTACGGTGTACTCCTACGAGCAGTACTTC; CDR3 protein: CASSYSTVYSYEQYF
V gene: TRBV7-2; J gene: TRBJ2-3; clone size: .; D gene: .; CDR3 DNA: TGTGCCAGCAGCCCCGACTATCCCCCCGCAGATACGCAGTATTTT; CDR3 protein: CASSPDYPPADTQYF
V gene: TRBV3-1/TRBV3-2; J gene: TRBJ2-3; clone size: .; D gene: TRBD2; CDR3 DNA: TGTGCCAGCAGCCTTCCGCGGGAGGGTGATACGCAGTATTTT; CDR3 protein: CASSLPREGDTQYF
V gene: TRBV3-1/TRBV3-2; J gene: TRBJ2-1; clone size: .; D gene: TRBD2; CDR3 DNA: TGTGCCAGCAGCCCCCGGACTAGCGGTTACAATGAGCAGTTCTTC; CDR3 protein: CASSPRTSGYNEQFF
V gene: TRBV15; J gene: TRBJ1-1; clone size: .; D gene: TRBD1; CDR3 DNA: TGTGCCACCAGCAGAGGTGGGGGACAGACGAACACTGAAGCTTTCTTT; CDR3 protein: CATSRGGGQTNTEAFF
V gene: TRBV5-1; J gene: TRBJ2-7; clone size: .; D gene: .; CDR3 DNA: TGCGCCAGCAGCCCCGAACCCCGAGGGGAGCAGTACTTC; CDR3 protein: CASSPEPRGEQYF